The 21 T cell receptor beta chains presented below share a single source sample, sequenced in a study of cytomegalovirus exposure and HLA in healthy donors. TCRdb's copy holds only in-frame clones and misses some; the assay was immunoSEQ multiplex PCR. The table includes about 330,000 clones, 87% detected once. Input material: PBMCs. These TCRs come from a woman aged 30 to 39 in good health and CMV-seropositive.

The rearrangement uses TRBV6-1 and TRBJ2-2, with TRBD2 identical over 7 bases. This CDR3 contains 15 residues. Trimming at V came to 7 bases and at J to 6 bases, leaving 11 bases not matched to a gene. Germline V gene sequence: CDR1 MNHNS, CDR2 SASEGT. The CDR3 sequence is CASITGWAGAGELFF. The CDR3 DNA sequence: TGTGCCAGCATTACGGGTTGGGCGGGAGCCGGGGAGCTGTTTTTT.

CDR3 loop: CASSILAGGEQFF. In nucleotides, the CDR3 is TGTGCCAGTAGTATACTAGCGGGGGGTGAGCAGTTCTTC. V usage is TRBV19 and J usage is TRBJ2-1; TRBD2 matches 11 bases. The V gene end was trimmed by 2 bases and the J gene end by 9 bases; junction bases not matched to a gene: 0. The CDR3 runs 13 residues. CDR1 is LNHDA, CDR2 SQIVND, per germline (reference sequence).

The chain employs TRBV7-2 and TRBJ2-7, with 8 positions matching TRBD2. Germline V CDR1 and CDR2: SGHTA, FQGNSA. The CDR3 totals 15 residues. V shed 0 bases and J 2 bases; nucleotides not matched to a gene: 3. The CDR3 coding sequence is TGTGCCAGCAGCTTAGCTAGCGGGGCCCCCTACGAGCAGTACTTC. Protein product: CASSLASGAPYEQYF.

The V and J genes are TRBV7-3 and TRBJ2-3; 10 bases are shared with TRBD2. Germline CDR1 is SGHTA and CDR2 is FQGTGA. Trimming took 0 bases from V and 5 from J; bases not matched to a gene: 5. This CDR3 has 16 residues. The CDR3 nucleotides read TGTGCCAGCAGCTTAACTGTAGCGGGAGGCAGAGATACGCAGTATTTT. Amino acid sequence: CASSLTVAGGRDTQYF.

V gene TRBV5-4 combines with J gene TRBJ2-7, with unresolved D. Trimming stripped 4 bases from V and 0 bases from J, with 11 bases between. Germline V lookup: CDR1 SGHNT, CDR2 YYREEE (reference sequence). The CDR3 covers 14 residues. The CDR3 spells CASSNRRSSYEQYF. The CDR3 coding sequence is TGTGCCAGCAGCAACCGCCGAAGCTCCTACGAGCAGTACTTC.

The chain links TRBV19 to TRBJ2-7; D tentatively reads TRBD1 or TRBD2 (5 bases each). Per germline, CDR1 LNHDA and CDR2 SQIVND (reference sequence). The CDR3 sequence is 16 residues long. Trimming took off 3 bases at V and 0 bases at J, with 15 bases between the two ends. The CDR3 nucleotides are TGTGCCAGTAGTATTTCGATTGAGGGGTACTCCTACGAGCAGTACTTC. Translating it yields CASSISIEGYSYEQYF.

This chain connects TRBV28 to TRBJ2-7; D might be TRBD1 (5 bases). The CDR3 is 15 amino acids. Per germline, CDR1 MDHEN and CDR2 SYDVKM. V was cut by 3 bases and J by 0 bases, with 12 bases left in between. CDR3 protein: CASSFEGALSYEQYF. As DNA, the CDR3 is TGTGCCAGCAGTTTCGAAGGGGCCCTCTCCTACGAGCAGTACTTC.

This chain joins TRBV19 and TRBJ2-7, with a possible D match to TRBD2 (6 bases). Germline V CDR1 and CDR2: LNHDA, SQIVND (reference sequence). CDR3 length: 14 amino acids. Trimming shortened V by 3 bases and J by 3 bases, and 12 bases separated the two germline ends. The CDR3 here is CASSMRDPDYEQYF. DNA for the CDR3: TGTGCCAGTAGTATGCGGGACCCCGACTACGAGCAGTACTTC. The variable domain in full, with the rest retrieved from reference TRBV19 and TRBJ2-7, is DGGITQSPKYLFRKEGQNVTLSCEQNLNHDAMYWYRQDPGQGLRLIYYSQIVNDFQKGDIAEGYSVSREKKESFPLTVTSAQKNPTAFYLCASSMRDPDYEQYFGPGTRLTVT.

This clone was picked up one time. The genes are TRBV25-1 and TRBJ2-1; 8 nucleotides agree with TRBD2. Unmatched junction bases numbered 5, after V lost 4 bases and J lost 0 bases. The CDR3 consists of 16 residues. CDR1 is MGHDK, CDR2 SYGVNS, per germline. CDR3 residues: CASSATSADSYNEQFF. The CDR3 region has the DNA TGTGCCAGCAGTGCGACTAGCGCGGACTCCTACAATGAGCAGTTCTTC.

V gene TRBV5-1 combines with J gene TRBJ2-5; 7 bases agree with TRBD1. CDR3 length: 14 amino acids. V was pared by 4 bases and J by 5 bases, with 8 bases of the junction left unmatched. Per the germline V gene, CDR1 is SGHRS and CDR2 is YFSETQ. CDR3: CASSPSGGRETQYF. Here the CDR3 DNA reads TGCGCCAGCAGCCCCTCAGGGGGACGCGAGACCCAGTACTTC.

The rearrangement uses TRBV13 and TRBJ2-1; TRBD2 agrees at 8 bases. J was trimmed by 8 bases and V by 6 bases; bases with no gene match: 18. The CDR3 sequence is 17 residues long. The germline CDR1 and CDR2 sequences are PRHDT and FYEKMQ (reference sequence). The CDR3 sequence is CASSPGSGAHLFDEQFF. The DNA of the CDR3 is TGTGCCAGCAGTCCAGGTAGCGGGGCCCACCTTTTTGATGAGCAGTTCTTC. The entire variable domain, with the rest obtained from reference TRBV13 and TRBJ2-1, is as follows: AAGVIQSPRHLIKEKRETATLKCYPIPRHDTVYWYQQGPGQDPQFLISFYEKMQSDKGSIPDRFSAQQFSDYHSELNMSSLELGDSALYFCASSPGSGAHLFDEQFFGPGTRLTVL.

The gene calls are TRBV6-6 and TRBJ2-7; a weak D match, TRBD2 (5 bases). The CDR3 runs to 12 residues. Looked up from germline, CDR1 is MNHNY and CDR2 is SVGAGI (reference sequence). Trimming took 2 bases from V and 7 from J, leaving 9 bases between them. CDR3 amino acids: CASSYREGEQYF. DNA of the CDR3: TGTGCCAGCAGTTACCGGGAAGGGGAGCAGTACTTC.

This sequence joins TRBV4-2 and TRBJ2-7; 8 nucleotides match TRBD1. In germline, CDR1 is LGHNA, CDR2 YNFKEQ. The length of the CDR3 is 15 residues. Germline trimming cut 0 bases from V and 3 bases from J; bases unmatched to any gene: 4. In DNA form, the CDR3 reads TGTGCCAGCAGCCAAGACGCCGGGACAGGCTACGAGCAGTACTTC. Translation: CASSQDAGTGYEQYF.

This chain joins TRBV9 and TRBJ2-7; 7 positions agree with TRBD1. Per germline, CDR1 SGDLS and CDR2 YYNGEE. There are 15 residues in the CDR3. Unmatched junction bases numbered 5, after V lost 0 bases and J lost 2 bases. The CDR3 spells CASSVEGALPYEQYF. CDR3 sequence (DNA): TGTGCCAGCAGCGTAGAGGGGGCCCTTCCCTACGAGCAGTACTTC.

The genes are TRBV25-1 and TRBJ1-5; no clear D gene. There are 13 residues in the CDR3. Per the germline V gene, CDR1 is MGHDK and CDR2 is SYGVNS. The V end lost 3 bases, the J end lost 9 bases, and 12 bases lay between the germline ends. Here the CDR3 reads CASSDGSEWPQHF. DNA of the CDR3: TGTGCCAGCAGTGACGGTTCAGAATGGCCCCAGCATTTT.

The V gene is TRBV11-2, the J gene TRBJ2-7; 11 positions agree with TRBD2. This CDR3 is built from 16 residues. V lost 7 bases to trimming and J lost 4 bases; unmatched junction nucleotides: 12. Germline V lookup: CDR1 SGHAT, CDR2 FQNNGV. The CDR3 here is CASNLAGGTKGYEQYF. CDR3 nucleotides: TGTGCCAGCAACCTAGCGGGAGGAACCAAGGGTTACGAGCAGTACTTC.

The chain employs TRBV5-8 and TRBJ2-2; D call uncertain. Germline values: CDR1 SGHTS, CDR2 YDEGEE. CDR3 length equals 15 residues. V gave up 6 bases and J gave up 6 bases, with 18 bases separating them. The CDR3 spells CASNLGWPAPGELFF. The CDR3 nucleotides read TGTGCCAGCAACCTAGGATGGCCAGCGCCCGGGGAGCTGTTTTTT. Combining the CDR3 with reference TRBV5-8 and TRBJ2-2 gives the whole variable domain EAGVTQSPTHLIKTRGQQATLRCSPISGHTSVYWYQQALGLGLQFLLWYDEGEERNRGNFPPRFSGRQFPNYSSELNVNALELEDSALYLCASNLGWPAPGELFFGEGSRLTVL.

The gene calls are TRBV11-3 and TRBJ2-1, with D maybe TRBD2 (6 bases). Trimming stripped 3 bases from V and 10 bases from J, with 16 bases between. Germline CDR1 is SGHNT and CDR2 is YENEEA. The CDR3 extends over 14 amino acids. The CDR3 region has the DNA TGTGCCAGCAGCTTTGAGGCGGGACCATCCGAGCAGTTCTTC. This sequence encodes CASSFEAGPSEQFF.

This clone was observed a handful of times. The rearrangement joins TRBV7-2 to TRBJ1-2, with D possibly being TRBD1 (5 bases). CDR1 is SGHTA, CDR2 FQGNSA, per germline. V dropped 0 bases and J dropped 6 bases, with 5 bases sitting between them. This CDR3 has 12 residues. The CDR3: CASSLAQDGYTF. DNA for the CDR3: TGTGCCAGCAGCTTAGCACAGGATGGCTACACCTTC.

The chain links TRBV7-2 to TRBJ2-7; 8 bases fit TRBD2. The CDR3 has 14 residues. Germline V gives CDR1 SGHTA, CDR2 FQGNSA. V lost 6 bases and J lost 4; bases outside the gene matches: 8. Here the CDR3 reads CASRVVGLGYEQYF. In DNA, the CDR3 is TGTGCCAGCAGAGTCGTGGGACTAGGGTACGAGCAGTACTTC.

The chain joins TRBV15 to TRBJ1-5; TRBD1 matches 8 bases. Trimming cost V 3 bases and J 5 bases; bases outside gene matches: 6. Germline lookup yields CDR1 LNHNV and CDR2 YYDKDF (reference sequence). This CDR3 comprises 15 residues. In DNA, the CDR3 is TGTGCCACCAGCAGCCGGGACAGGCCCGATCAGCCCCAGCATTTT. Its translation is CATSSRDRPDQPQHF.